This is a list of T cell receptor beta chains from one sample in a study of CD8 T cells in Susac syndrome. Each CDR3 protein gets one entry after TCRdb re-called the immunoSEQ multiplex PCR reads with MiXCR. Altogether about 200,000 distinct CDR3 sequences are present, approximately 90% being singletons, with the ten largest covering 0.1% to 0.15%. Material: CD8+ T cells from PBMCs. The receptors shown here come from a human donor with multiple sclerosis. Each CDR3 is given with its conserved first and last residue. A D gene is named only where the DNA matches it firmly. Where a row states a size, it is once, few, many or the class of an expanded clone; other rows omit it.

d_gene,v_gene,abundance,j_gene,CDR3nt,CDR3aa
TRBD1,TRBV18,NA,TRBJ1-2,TGTGCCAGCTCACCCGGGCAGGGGGCCTATGGCTACACCTTC,CASSPGQGAYGYTF
TRBD1,TRBV11-2,once,TRBJ2-7,TGTGCCAGCAGCTATGGACAGGGGAACTACGAGCAGTACTTC,CASSYGQGNYEQYF
NA,TRBV5-6,NA,TRBJ1-1,TGTGCCAGCAGCTTGGGGCAGGGCTCCATGAACACTGAAGCTTTCTTT,CASSLGQGSMNTEAFF
TRBD2,TRBV12-3/TRBV12-4,NA,TRBJ2-1,TGTGCCAGCAGTTTAACCCTCCAGCGGGAGGGATACAATGAGCAGTTCTTC,CASSLTLQREGYNEQFF
NA,TRBV9,NA,TRBJ2-1,TGTGCCAGCGAAGGGCCCTCTCCTCTGGTTAAGCAGTTCTTC,CASEGPSPLVKQFF
TRBD1,TRBV27,NA,TRBJ2-3,TGTGCCAGCAGTTACGGGGACAGGCAAGATACGCAGTATTTT,CASSYGDRQDTQYF
TRBD1,TRBV9,NA,TRBJ1-1,TGTGCCAGCAGCGTCGGGGGACAGATGAACACTGAAGCTTTCTTT,CASSVGGQMNTEAFF
NA,TRBV2,once,TRBJ2-1,TGTGCCAGCGGGGCTGTCTCCTACAATGAGCAGTTCTTC,CASGAVSYNEQFF
NA,TRBV6-1,NA,TRBJ2-7,TGTGCCAGCAGTGAGAACATCTCCTACGAGCAGTACTTC,CASSENISYEQYF
NA,TRBV9,once,TRBJ1-2,TGTGCCAGCAGCGTAGTCCCCACAGGCCTGTATGGCTACACCTTC,CASSVVPTGLYGYTF
NA,TRBV7-2,NA,TRBJ1-1,TGTGCCAGCAGCGCCGGGCCCTTGAGGAACACTGAAGCTTTCTTT,CASSAGPLRNTEAFF
NA,TRBV29-1,NA,TRBJ2-3,TGCAGCGTTGAAGATCAGGCGACACCCACAGATACGCAGTATTTT,CSVEDQATPTDTQYF
TRBD1,TRBV24-1,NA,TRBJ1-1,TGTGCCACCAGTGATCAGGGGGCGAGAGCTTTCTTT,CATSDQGARAFF
NA,TRBV2,NA,TRBJ2-7,TGTGCCAGCACTTGGGCGCCGAATTACGAGCAGTACTTC,CASTWAPNYEQYF
NA,TRBV29-1,once,TRBJ2-1,TGCAGCGTTGACCCCGAGGACTCCTACAATGAGCAGTTCTTC,CSVDPEDSYNEQFF
TRBD1,TRBV13,NA,TRBJ1-1,TGTGCCAGCAGTCCTCCGGACAGGGGGGACACTGAAGCTTTCTTT,CASSPPDRGDTEAFF
TRBD1,TRBV7-9,NA,TRBJ1-2,TGTGCCAGCAGCTCGACAGGGGGCGCCGACTATGGCTACACCTTC,CASSSTGGADYGYTF
NA,TRBV19,NA,TRBJ2-5,TGTGCCAGTAGTATCGATTTCGAGGAGACCCAGTACTTC,CASSIDFEETQYF
TRBD2,TRBV27,NA,TRBJ2-7,TGTGCCAGCAGTCCCCTACATGGACTAGTTCTCGACTACGAGCAGTACTTC,CASSPLHGLVLDYEQYF
TRBD1,TRBV11-2,NA,TRBJ1-1,TGTGCCAGCAGCCAATCTCCAACAGGGGCCGTAAACACTGAAGCTTTCTTT,CASSQSPTGAVNTEAFF
NA,TRBV30,once,TRBJ2-2,TGTGCCTGGAGTGTTGGTTGGCTCGGGGAGCTGTTTTTT,CAWSVGWLGELFF
TRBD1,TRBV13,NA,TRBJ2-5,TGTGCCAGCAGCTTAAGGGGACAGGGGAAAGAGACCCAGTACTTC,CASSLRGQGKETQYF
NA,TRBV7-8,NA,TRBJ2-7,TGTGCCAGCAGCTTAGCGGTTGACACCACCTACGAGCAGTACTTC,CASSLAVDTTYEQYF
TRBD1,TRBV20-1,NA,TRBJ2-1,TGCAGTGCTAGAAACTACAGGGGGGACTACAATGAGCAGTTCTTC,CSARNYRGDYNEQFF
NA,TRBV27,NA,TRBJ2-1,TGTGCCAGCAGTCTGACCTACTACAATGAGCAGTTCTTC,CASSLTYYNEQFF
TRBD2,TRBV7-9,NA,TRBJ2-5,TGTGCCAGCTCTAGCGGAACGTACCAAGAGACCCAGTACTTC,CASSSGTYQETQYF
NA,TRBV7-2,once,TRBJ2-3,TGTGCCAGCAGCTGGGAGGCAGGGAGAACAGATACGCAGTATTTT,CASSWEAGRTDTQYF
TRBD2,TRBV7-9,NA,TRBJ2-2,TGTGCCAGCAGTGGAGCGGGAGATCCCGGGGAGCTGTTTTTT,CASSGAGDPGELFF
TRBD2,TRBV4-3,NA,TRBJ2-3,TGCGCCAGCAGCCAAAGGGGAGGGGCGGGGGATACGCAGTATTTT,CASSQRGGAGDTQYF
NA,TRBV14,NA,TRBJ2-5,TGTGCCAGCAGCCCGGGTAAATGGAGGGCGTTTGGGGAGACCCAGTACTTC,CASSPGKWRAFGETQYF
NA,TRBV20-1,NA,TRBJ2-1,TGCAGTGCTAGACCTGTTAGCGGACTCTCCTACAATGAGCAGTTCTTC,CSARPVSGLSYNEQFF
NA,TRBV9,NA,TRBJ2-3,TGTGCCAGCAGCGCCGGGGACCGCGCCCCAGGGGCAGATACGCAGTATTTT,CASSAGDRAPGADTQYF
NA,TRBV4-1,NA,TRBJ2-2,TGCGCCAGCAGCCAAGTCCCGGGAGTATTGAACACCGGGGAGCTGTTTTTT,CASSQVPGVLNTGELFF
TRBD2,TRBV5-1,few,TRBJ2-7,TGCGCCAGCAGCTTGGTGGGACTAAATGATGGCGAGCAGTACTTC,CASSLVGLNDGEQYF
NA,TRBV5-1,NA,TRBJ2-7,TGCGCCAGCAGCCCCGGGGTCCACTACGAGCAGTACTTC,CASSPGVHYEQYF
NA,TRBV13,NA,TRBJ2-7,TGTGCCAGCAGCTTTTTTCGCGACGAGCAGTACTTC,CASSFFRDEQYF
TRBD1,TRBV4-2,once,TRBJ2-3,TGTGCCAGCTGGGACAGCAGCACAGATACGCAGTATTTT,CASWDSSTDTQYF
TRBD2,TRBV4-3,once,TRBJ2-1,TGCGCCAGCAGCCAGGGGCTAGCGGGAGATAATGAGCAGTTCTTC,CASSQGLAGDNEQFF
TRBD1,TRBV29-1,once,TRBJ2-5,TGCAGCGTTCTGAGGGGGCCCGAAACTCAGTACTTC,CSVLRGPETQYF
NA,TRBV10-3,once,TRBJ1-1,TGTGCCATCAGTGAGGAGGGGAACACTGAAGCTTTCTTT,CAISEEGNTEAFF
NA,TRBV7-9,NA,TRBJ1-2,TGTGCCAGCAGCTTGTCGGCCGTTGGCAAGTTAACCTCGGGCTATGGCTACACCTTC,CASSLSAVGKLTSGYGYTF
TRBD1,TRBV27,NA,TRBJ2-7,TGTGCCAGCACCCCCCCCGACAGGGCCTACGAGCAGTACTTC,CASTPPDRAYEQYF
NA,TRBV7-9,few,TRBJ2-7,TGTGCCAGCAGCGTTGGGAACTACGAGCAGTACTTC,CASSVGNYEQYF
TRBD1,TRBV7-3,NA,TRBJ2-1,TGTGCCAGCAGACAAAACTTAGGACAGGGCAATGAGCAGTTCTTC,CASRQNLGQGNEQFF
NA,TRBV19,NA,TRBJ2-1,TGTGCCAGTAGATCAGGGGGGGACAGCTACAATGAGCAGTTCTTC,CASRSGGDSYNEQFF
TRBD2,TRBV7-8,NA,TRBJ2-5,TGTGCCAGCAGCTTACTCGGGAGGGGAGAGACCCAGTACTTC,CASSLLGRGETQYF
NA,TRBV4-1,NA,TRBJ2-7,TGCGCCAGCAGCGTAATAGCCCCATTCTACGAGCAGTACTTC,CASSVIAPFYEQYF
TRBD2,TRBV9,NA,TRBJ2-5,TGTGCCAGCAGCGCGGGGGGGGTAGGGGGTGAGACCCAGTACTTC,CASSAGGVGGETQYF
NA,TRBV30,NA,TRBJ2-2,TGTGCCTGGAGTTCTCCCTCCGGGGAGCTGTTTTTT,CAWSSPSGELFF
TRBD2,TRBV15,NA,TRBJ2-7,TGTGCCACCGGGGAGGGAGTAGGCTACGAGCAGTACTTC,CATGEGVGYEQYF
NA,TRBV19,NA,TRBJ1-5,TGTGAATCGGGCTCAATCGCACAGCCGCCAGATCAGCCCCAGCATTTT,CESGSIAQPPDQPQHF
NA,TRBV7-9,NA,TRBJ1-2,TGTGCCAGCAGCTTAGCCCAGGGGTATGGCTACACCTTC,CASSLAQGYGYTF
NA,TRBV20-1,NA,TRBJ2-7,TGCAGTGCTAGAGTTTCGGCTTCTTACGAGCAGTACTTC,CSARVSASYEQYF
NA,TRBV15,NA,TRBJ2-3,TGTGCCACCAGCCAGACGCCAGGCGGGTTCACAGATACGCAGTATTTT,CATSQTPGGFTDTQYF
NA,TRBV9,NA,TRBJ1-1,TGTGCCAGCAGCGCCGAACACGCCTGGGGCACTGAAGCTTTCTTT,CASSAEHAWGTEAFF
NA,TRBV4-1,NA,TRBJ2-3,TGCGCCAGCAGCCAAGGCGGATCTAGCACAGATACGCAGTATTTT,CASSQGGSSTDTQYF
NA,TRBV27,once,TRBJ1-1,TGTGCCAGCGGCCCACAGGGTTCTAGCACTGAAGCTTTCTTT,CASGPQGSSTEAFF